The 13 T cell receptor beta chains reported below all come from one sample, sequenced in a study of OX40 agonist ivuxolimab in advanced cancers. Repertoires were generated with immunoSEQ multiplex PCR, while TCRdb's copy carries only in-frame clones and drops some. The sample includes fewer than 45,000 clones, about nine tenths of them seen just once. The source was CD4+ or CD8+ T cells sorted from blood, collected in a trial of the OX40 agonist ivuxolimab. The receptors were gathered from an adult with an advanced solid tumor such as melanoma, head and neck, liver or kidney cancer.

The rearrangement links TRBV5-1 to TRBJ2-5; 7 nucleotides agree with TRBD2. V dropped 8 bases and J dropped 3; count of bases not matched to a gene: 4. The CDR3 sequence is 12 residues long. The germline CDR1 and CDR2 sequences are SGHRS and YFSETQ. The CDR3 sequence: CASKGLEETQYF. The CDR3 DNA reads TGCGCCAGTAAAGGACTAGAAGAGACCCAGTACTTC.

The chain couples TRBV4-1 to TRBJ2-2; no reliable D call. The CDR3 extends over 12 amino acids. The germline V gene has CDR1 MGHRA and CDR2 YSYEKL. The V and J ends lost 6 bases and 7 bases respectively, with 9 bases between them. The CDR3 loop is CASSLPSGELFF. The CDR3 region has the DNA TGCGCCAGCAGTCTACCCAGCGGGGAGCTGTTTTTT.

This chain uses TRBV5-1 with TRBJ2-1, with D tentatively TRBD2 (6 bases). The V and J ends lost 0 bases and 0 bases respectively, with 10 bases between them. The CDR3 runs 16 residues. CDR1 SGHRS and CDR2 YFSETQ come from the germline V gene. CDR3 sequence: CASSLGAGNSYNEQFF. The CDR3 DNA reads TGCGCCAGCAGCTTGGGAGCGGGTAACTCCTACAATGAGCAGTTCTTC.

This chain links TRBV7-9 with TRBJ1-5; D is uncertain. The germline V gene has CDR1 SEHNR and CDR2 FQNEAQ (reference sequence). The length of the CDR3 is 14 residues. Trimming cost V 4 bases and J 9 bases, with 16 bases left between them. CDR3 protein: CASSSDGVHRPQHF. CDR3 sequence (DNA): TGTGCCAGCAGCTCGGACGGCGTCCATCGGCCCCAGCATTTT.

As DNA, the CDR3 is TGCGCCAGCAGCTTAAATCCACTAGTCTCCTACAATGAGCAGTTCTTC. Protein sequence: CASSLNPLVSYNEQFF. V is TRBV5-1 and J is TRBJ2-1, with D possibly being TRBD2 (5 bases). Trimming took off 2 bases at V and 0 bases at J, with 12 bases between the two ends. The CDR3 spans 16 residues. Germline V gene sequence: CDR1 SGHRS, CDR2 YFSETQ.

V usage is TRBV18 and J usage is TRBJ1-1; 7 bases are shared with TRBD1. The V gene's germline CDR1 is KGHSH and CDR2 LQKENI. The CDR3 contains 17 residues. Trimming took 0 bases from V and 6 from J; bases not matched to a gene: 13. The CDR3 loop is CASSPPTGAPRTAEAFF. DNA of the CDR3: TGTGCCAGCTCACCACCCACAGGGGCGCCTCGAACGGCTGAAGCTTTCTTT.

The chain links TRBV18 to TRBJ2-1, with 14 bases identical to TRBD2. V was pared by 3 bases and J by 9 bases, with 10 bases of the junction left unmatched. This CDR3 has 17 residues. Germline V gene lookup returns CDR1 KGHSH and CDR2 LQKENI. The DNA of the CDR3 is TGTGCCAGCTCACCTACCATTGGGACTAGCGGGAGTAGTGAGCAGTTCTTC. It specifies CASSPTIGTSGSSEQFF.

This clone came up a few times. The CDR3 here is CASKLNRAANTGELFF. The CDR3 DNA reads as TGTGCCAGCAAACTAAACAGGGCCGCGAACACCGGGGAGCTGTTTTTT. J is TRBJ2-2 and V is TRBV27, with D perhaps TRBD1 (6 bases). Germline CDR1 reads MNHEY; CDR2 reads SMNVEV (reference sequence). The CDR3 has 16 residues. V was shortened by 7 bases and J by 0 bases, with 15 bases between the two germline ends.

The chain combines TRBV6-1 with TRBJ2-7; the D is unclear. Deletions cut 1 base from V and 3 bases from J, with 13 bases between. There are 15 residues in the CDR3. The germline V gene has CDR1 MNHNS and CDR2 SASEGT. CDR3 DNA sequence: TGTGCCAGCAGTGAAGGGGCAGAAAAACTCTACGAGCAGTACTTC. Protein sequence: CASSEGAEKLYEQYF.

The CDR3 region is CASTRSEGSEQYF. The CDR3 DNA is TGTGCCAGCACCCGCAGCGAAGGCTCCGAGCAGTACTTC. The chain is built from TRBV6-6 and TRBJ2-7; no reliable D call. CDR1 and CDR2 from the germline V gene are MNHNY and SVGAGI (reference sequence). Trimming removed 7 bases from V and 6 bases from J, with 16 bases in between. CDR3 length: 13 residues.

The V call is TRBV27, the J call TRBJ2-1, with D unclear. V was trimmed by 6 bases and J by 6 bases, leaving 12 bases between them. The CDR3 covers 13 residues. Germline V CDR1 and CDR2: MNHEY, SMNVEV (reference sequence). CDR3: CASRGLTSNEQFF. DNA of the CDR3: TGTGCCAGCAGAGGCTTAACCTCCAATGAGCAGTTCTTC.

The CDR3 DNA reads TGTGCCAGCTCAAATCGCGACAGGGAAGGCTACACCTTC. Its protein product is CASSNRDREGYTF. V gene TRBV18 combines with J gene TRBJ1-2; 7 nucleotides align to TRBD1. Germline V gene data show CDR1 as KGHSH and CDR2 as LQKENI. CDR3 size: 13 residues. V dropped 5 bases and J dropped 8; count of bases not matched to a gene: 8. The variable domain in full, with the rest retrieved from reference TRBV18 and TRBJ1-2, is NAGVMQNPRHLVRRRGQEARLRCSPMKGHSHVYWYRQLPEEGLKFMVYLQKENIIDESGMPKERFSAEFPKEGPSILRIQQVVRGDSAAYFCASSNRDREGYTFGSGTRLTVV.

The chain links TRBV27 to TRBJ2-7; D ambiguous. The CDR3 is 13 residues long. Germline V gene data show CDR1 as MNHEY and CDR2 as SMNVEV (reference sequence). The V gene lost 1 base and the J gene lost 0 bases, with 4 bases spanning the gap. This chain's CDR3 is CASSLYGSYEQYF. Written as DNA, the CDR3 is TGTGCCAGCAGTTTATACGGCTCCTACGAGCAGTACTTC.